One T cell receptor (beta chain) is described in this entry. This clone's antigen is unknown. Per-base quality was not reported, and no clone a single base away is much larger than it. The data stem from a study of CD8 T cells in Susac syndrome (dated by TCRdb to 2018 to 2020). With respect to the entire study: The study used repertoire sequencing to test whether antigen drove CD8+ T cell activation and differentiation in Susac syndrome. Clonality of the CD8+ T cell repertoire was compared between more than 10 healthy donors, approximately 14 Susac syndrome patients and roughly 16 multiple sclerosis patients.

High-throughput TCR beta sequencing profiled peripheral blood CD8+ and CD4+ T cells from healthy donors, Susac syndrome patients and multiple sclerosis patients. Multiple sclerosis controls were treatment-naive patients with stable or active relapsing-remitting disease fulfilling revised McDonald criteria. Bulk CD8+ and CD4+ T cells were purified by magnetic negative isolation, whereas CD8+ TEMRA cells were enriched by FACS. Blood was collected in EDTA tubes and processed within 24 hours, with PBMCs isolated through density gradient centrifugation. PBMCs intended for TCR sequencing were cryopreserved in liquid nitrogen and were subsequently thawed in a 37 degrees C water bath. The sorted or isolated CD4+, CD8+ and CD8+ TEMRA cells reached a purity of at least 90%. RNA was extracted using the RNeasy kit, and roughly 0.5 to 1 microgram was reverse transcribed with random hexamers. TCR beta CDR3 regions were amplified with the immunoSEQ multiplex PCR assay covering 54 Vbeta and 13 Jbeta segments. Bias from PCR amplification was corrected by using a synthetic template baseline for primer optimization and for computational correction. Under the source paper's analysis protocol: Reads were annotated to V, D and J genes according to IMGT and were analyzed with immunoSEQ Analyzer, with only productive sequences retained. To calculate clonality, Shannon entropy was normalized by log2 of the number of productive unique sequences and then subtracted from one. For each patient and control, public and private clones were evaluated within the 100 most prevalent clones. Clones were defined as Susac-specific when absent from the healthy and MS cohorts, from about 1,100 published viral clones and from other ImmuneACCESS disease sequences. The raw public data were reprocessed by TCRdb itself: fastp quality trimming at Q25, MiXCR clonotype calling, in-frame beta chains only. When rows share a CDR3 protein, they turn into one entry using the most common DNA and genes. TCRdb assigned the V and J calls; the authors' analysis was not used. Within this sample are 95,000 to 150,000 distinct CDR3 sequences, with approximately 93% of them counted one time only. Roughly 0.3% of the sample comes from the top ten.

Spanning cysteine to phenylalanine, the CDR3 consists of 12 amino acids. Kept here is only the CDR3 DNA, which spans 36 bases and is read in frame from base 1. At the junction V is shortened by 5 bases and J by 8 bases, with 10 bases in between. Study-wide findings and limitations: The number of individuals in the TCR sequencing and HLA analysis was recognized as being relatively small.

This sequence was found in a human donor with multiple sclerosis. Here the chain combines TRBV12-3 or TRBV12-4 and TRBJ2-1, with no confident D gene call. The sequenced material came from CD8+ T cells from PBMCs. The CDR3 has the sequence CASSPPLYEQFF. The DNA is as follows: TGTGCCAGCAGTCCCCCCTTATATGAGCAGTTCTTC.